This TCR beta chain was profiled in a study of PD-L1 blockade in urothelial cancer. Study in general: Patients arrived having already received 0 to 3 prior chemotherapy regimens. Blood underwent analysis 3 weeks (second dose) and 6 weeks after treatment began.

Comment on this clone: Antigen specificity is unknown.

Each patient presented with locally advanced or metastatic urothelial carcinoma. Trimming at V came to 4 bases and at J to 5 bases, leaving 10 bases not matched to a gene. CDR3 length equals 16 residues. Germline V gene lookup returns CDR1 SEHNR and CDR2 FQNEAQ (reference sequence). Only in-frame clones appear in the TCRdb table, and some are missing; sequencing was by immunoSEQ multiplex PCR. Among 90,000 to 120,000 clones listed, approximately 85% were seen once. Notes on the study in general: Tumor-associated clones in blood expanded more at 3 weeks in durable-benefit patients.

The receptor's source is a man in his fifties with urothelial cancer. This chain joins TRBV7-9 and TRBJ2-2, with 7 bases lining up with TRBD1. This sample comprised PBMCs, obtained around atezolizumab (anti-PD-L1) treatment. CDR3 residues: CASSSTGTLGTGELFF. The CDR3 DNA reads TGTGCCAGCAGCTCGACAGGGACCCTCGGTACCGGGGAGCTGTTTTTT.